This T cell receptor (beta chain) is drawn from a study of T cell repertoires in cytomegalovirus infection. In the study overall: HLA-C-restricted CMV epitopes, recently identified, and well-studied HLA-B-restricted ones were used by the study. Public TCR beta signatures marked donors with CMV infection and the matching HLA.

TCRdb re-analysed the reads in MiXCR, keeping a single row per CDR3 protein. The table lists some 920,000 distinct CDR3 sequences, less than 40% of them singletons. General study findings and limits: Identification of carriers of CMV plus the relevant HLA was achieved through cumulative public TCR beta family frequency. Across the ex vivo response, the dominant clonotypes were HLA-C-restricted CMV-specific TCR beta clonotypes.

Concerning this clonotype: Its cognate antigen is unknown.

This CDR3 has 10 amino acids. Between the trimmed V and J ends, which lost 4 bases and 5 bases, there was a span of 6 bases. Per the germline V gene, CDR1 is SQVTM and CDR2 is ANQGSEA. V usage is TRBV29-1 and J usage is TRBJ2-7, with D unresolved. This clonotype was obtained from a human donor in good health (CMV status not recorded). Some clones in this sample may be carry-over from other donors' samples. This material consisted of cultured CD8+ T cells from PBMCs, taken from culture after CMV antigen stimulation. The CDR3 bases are TGCAGCGTTGGTACAGACGAGCAGTACTTC. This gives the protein CSVGTDEQYF.